Shown below are 27 T cell receptor beta chains from a single sample sequenced in a study of cytomegalovirus exposure and HLA in healthy donors (dated by TCRdb to the late 2010s). To prepare the library, the immunoSEQ multiplex PCR assay was applied. The multiplex PCR relied on a mix of 60 forward primers for TCR Vbeta segments and 13 reverse primers for TCR Jbeta segments. TCRdb took this table from immuneACCESS and kept in-frame rearrangements with V and J called. Such tables lack part of the clones; where checked against another copy, unresolved V genes explain under half of the gap, and the rest is unexplained. Present in this sample are roughly 180,000 clones, 78% of which were seen just once. Together, the top ten hold approximately 6% of the sample. The sequenced material came from PBMCs. The receptors here all came from a woman aged 30 to 39 in good health and CMV-seropositive.

This clone was detected once. J is TRBJ2-2 and V is TRBV5-1; maybe TRBD2 (5 bases). Between the trimmed V and J ends, which lost 6 bases and 7 bases, there was a span of 10 bases. Germline-derived CDR1 and CDR2 are SGHRS and YFSETQ. There are 12 residues in the CDR3. CDR3 amino acids: CASTGRGGELFF. Here the CDR3 DNA reads TGCGCCAGCACCGGTCGGGGCGGGGAGCTGTTTTTT.

This clone was detected only once. The chain combines TRBV27 with TRBJ2-5; 12 bases align to TRBD2. Matching the DNA end better, TRBJ2-7 makes the J call doubtful. This CDR3 comprises 16 residues. Germline V gene lookup returns CDR1 MNHEY and CDR2 SMNVEV (reference sequence). CDR3: CASSPRTSGILYEQYF. In DNA form, the CDR3 reads TGTGCCAGCAGTCCAAGGACTAGCGGGATCCTTTACGAGCAGTACTTC.

This rearrangement joins TRBV2 to TRBJ1-5, with D possibly TRBD1 on 6 matching bases. The CDR3 contains 13 residues. CDR1 and CDR2 (germline): SNHLY, FYNNEI. Trimming stripped 4 bases from V and 6 bases from J, with 10 bases between. The CDR3 region has the DNA TGTGCCAGCAGTGGGGGGCGGAGTCAGCCCCAGCATTTT. Encoded protein: CASSGGRSQPQHF.

The CDR3 loop reads CASSSGQPQHF. The CDR3 DNA reads TGTGCCAGTAGTTCTGGCCAGCCCCAGCATTTT. The chain combines TRBV19 with TRBJ1-5; no definite D call. CDR1 is LNHDA, CDR2 SQIVND, per germline (reference sequence). Trimming left V 5 bases short and J 7 bases short, with 6 bases between. The length of the CDR3 is 11 residues.

The chain combines TRBV7-2 with TRBJ1-6; the D gene is possibly TRBD1 (6 bases). This CDR3 has 19 residues. With 4 bases removed from V and 8 bases from J, the gap between germline ends came to 27 bases. CDR1 is SGHTA and CDR2 is FQGNSA in the germline V gene. The CDR3 nucleotides read TGTGCCAGCAGCTCAACCCTCGGACAGAGGAGGTATAAAGATTCACCCCTCCACTTT. Translating it yields CASSSTLGQRRYKDSPLHF.

The rearrangement uses TRBV4-1 and TRBJ2-7; the match to TRBD1 covers 8 bases. The CDR3 loop spans 14 amino acids. Germline V gene lookup returns CDR1 MGHRA and CDR2 YSYEKL. Unmatched junction bases numbered 7, after V lost 6 bases and J lost 3 bases. The CDR3 protein is CASRPGTGLYEQYF. DNA for the CDR3: TGCGCCAGCAGACCCGGGACAGGTCTCTACGAGCAGTACTTC.

The chain couples TRBV18 to TRBJ2-3, with 7 bases aligning to TRBD2. V gave up 1 base and J gave up 2 bases; unmatched junction bases: 15. This CDR3 contains 19 residues. Per germline, CDR1 KGHSH and CDR2 LQKENI. The CDR3 is CASSPLPAAASGNTDTQYF. The CDR3 DNA follows: TGTGCCAGCTCACCACTTCCAGCCGCGGCTAGCGGAAACACAGATACGCAGTATTTT. Together with reference TRBV18 and TRBJ2-3, the CDR3 gives the full variable domain: NAGVMQNPRHLVRRRGQEARLRCSPMKGHSHVYWYRQLPEEGLKFMVYLQKENIIDESGMPKERFSAEFPKEGPSILRIQQVVRGDSAAYFCASSPLPAAASGNTDTQYFGPGTRLTVL.

J is TRBJ2-7 and V is TRBV13; 7 bases agree with TRBD1. CDR1 and CDR2 from the germline V gene are PRHDT and FYEKMQ (reference sequence). Trimming took 5 bases from V and 7 from J; bases not matched to a gene: 11. The CDR3 runs 14 residues. The CDR3 here is CASSRRTGASEQYF. For the CDR3, the DNA is TGTGCCAGCAGCAGGAGAACAGGGGCTTCAGAGCAGTACTTC.

The V and J genes are TRBV27 and TRBJ2-1; D perhaps matches TRBD2 (6 bases). The CDR3 length is 14 residues. Germline lookup yields CDR1 MNHEY and CDR2 SMNVEV (reference sequence). Deletions cut 5 bases from V and 5 bases from J, with 13 bases between. The CDR3 region is CASSAKLADNEQFF. The CDR3 DNA reads as TGTGCCAGCAGTGCCAAACTAGCCGACAATGAGCAGTTCTTC.

This clone showed up many times. The chain combines TRBV7-9 with TRBJ2-5, with TRBD2 identical over 7 bases. J was trimmed by 3 bases and V by 8 bases; bases with no gene match: 12. Germline CDR1 SEHNR, CDR2 FQNEAQ (reference sequence). CDR3 length: 15 residues. The CDR3 coding sequence is TGTGCCAGCCTACAGGTGGCTAGCGGTAAAGAGACCCAGTACTTC. Its translation is CASLQVASGKETQYF.

The V call is TRBV5-1, the J call TRBJ2-3; perhaps TRBD1 as D (6 bases). Germline V lookup: CDR1 SGHRS, CDR2 YFSETQ. V was trimmed by 4 bases and J by 2 bases, leaving 17 bases between them. The CDR3 totals 16 residues. CDR3 in amino acids: CASSRAGQPVTDTQYF. The CDR3 DNA is TGCGCCAGCAGCCGAGCTGGACAGCCCGTCACAGATACGCAGTATTTT.

The V call is TRBV6-5, the J call TRBJ1-1; a weak D match, TRBD1 (5 bases). Between the trimmed V and J ends, which lost 7 bases and 8 bases, there was a span of 11 bases. This CDR3 region has 11 residues. Germline loops: CDR1 MNHEY, CDR2 SVGAGI. CDR3 sequence (DNA): TGTGCCAGCACTCTGGGGGGAGAAGCTTTCTTT. Its translation: CASTLGGEAFF.

The rearrangement links TRBV6-5 to TRBJ1-2, with D possibly being TRBD1 (5 bases). The V gene's germline CDR1 is MNHEY and CDR2 SVGAGI. V was clipped by 6 bases and J by 11 bases, with 19 bases between them. CDR3 length: 13 residues. The CDR3 region is CASSVTGGKNYTF. The CDR3 bases are TGTGCCAGCAGCGTAACGGGGGGTAAAAATTACACCTTC.

This rearrangement joins TRBV7-9 to TRBJ1-6, with 8 bases identical to TRBD1. Germline V gene lookup returns CDR1 SEHNR and CDR2 FQNEAQ (reference sequence). V was clipped by 5 bases and J by 7 bases; unmatched bases: 4. This CDR3 has 14 residues. Written as DNA, the CDR3 is TGTGCCAGCAGCATACAGGGGGGCAATTCACCCCTCCACTTT. Translated, it gives CASSIQGGNSPLHF. The full variable domain, rest sourced from reference TRBV7-9 and TRBJ1-6, is DTGVSQNPRHKITKRGQNVTFRCDPISEHNRLYWYRQTLGQGPEFLTYFQNEAQLEKSRLLSDRFSAERPKGSFSTLEIQRTEQGDSAMYLCASSIQGGNSPLHFGNGTRLTVT.

This clone turned up a few times. The V call is TRBV19, the J call TRBJ1-5; no reliable D call. V was shortened by 5 bases and J by 3 bases, with 11 bases between the two germline ends. CDR3 size: 14 residues. The germline V gene encodes CDR1 LNHDA and CDR2 SQIVND (reference sequence). In DNA, the CDR3 is TGTGCCAGTAGTCCCGACAACGCCAATCAGCCCCAGCATTTT. Translating it yields CASSPDNANQPQHF.

The chain is built from TRBV7-2 and TRBJ2-7, with D perhaps TRBD2 (6 bases). The V end was cut by 3 bases, the J end by 3 bases, with 15 bases between. Germline V gene sequence: CDR1 SGHTA, CDR2 FQGNSA. The CDR3 loop spans 15 amino acids. The CDR3 region is CASSFAGGTGYEQYF. Here the CDR3 DNA reads TGTGCCAGCAGCTTCGCCGGGGGAACGGGCTACGAGCAGTACTTC. The whole variable domain, remainder taken from reference TRBV7-2 and TRBJ2-7, is GAGVSQSPSNKVTEKGKDVELRCDPISGHTALYWYRQSLGQGLEFLIYFQGNSAPDKSGLPSDRFSAERTGGSVSTLTIQRTQQEDSAVYLCASSFAGGTGYEQYFGPGTRLTVT.

CDR3 sequence (DNA): TGTGCCAGCAGTGGTCGCCCAGGGAATGAGCAGTTCTTC. Translated, it gives CASSGRPGNEQFF. The chain couples TRBV27 to TRBJ2-1; D is possibly TRBD1 (5 bases). CDR3 size: 13 residues. The ends were cut back, 5 bases at V and 7 bases at J, with 12 bases in the middle. Germline CDR1 reads MNHEY; CDR2 reads SMNVEV (reference sequence).

The rearrangement links TRBV15 to TRBJ2-7; 8 bases are a match to TRBD1. The CDR3 totals 13 residues. Germline CDR1 is LNHNV and CDR2 is YYDKDF (reference sequence). Losses at the gene ends were 5 bases for V and 3 bases for J; bases not matched to a gene: 3. CDR3 DNA: TGTGCCACCAGCGGTGACAGGGGCTACGAGCAGTACTTC. Translating it yields CATSGDRGYEQYF.

This clone was counted a single time. V is TRBV5-1 and J is TRBJ1-1, with TRBD1 as a possible D gene (5 bases). CDR1 SGHRS and CDR2 YFSETQ come from the germline V gene. The CDR3 covers 14 residues. Trimming shortened V by 6 bases and J by 0 bases, and 12 bases separated the two germline ends. The CDR3 loop is CASNGGRMNTEAFF. The CDR3 region has the DNA TGCGCCAGCAATGGGGGGAGGATGAACACTGAAGCTTTCTTT. The full variable domain, with the rest looked up from reference TRBV5-1 and TRBJ1-1, is KAGVTQTPRYLIKTRGQQVTLSCSPISGHRSVSWYQQTPGQGLQFLFEYFSETQRNKGNFPGRFSGRQFSNSRSEMNVSTLELGDSALYLCASNGGRMNTEAFFGQGTRLTVV.

The rearrangement uses TRBV19 and TRBJ1-2; D is uncertain. Germline lookup yields CDR1 LNHDA and CDR2 SQIVND (reference sequence). The CDR3 runs to 13 residues. Trimming removed 6 bases from V and 3 bases from J, with 11 bases in between. CDR3: CASRVDTYYGYTF. The DNA of the CDR3 is TGTGCCAGTAGGGTAGACACCTACTATGGCTACACCTTC.

The genes are TRBV28 and TRBJ1-2, with a weak D call TRBD1 (6 bases). V was pared by 5 bases and J by 7 bases, with 14 bases between. The germline V gene encodes CDR1 MDHEN and CDR2 SYDVKM. The CDR3 spans 13 residues. CDR3 nucleotide sequence: TGTGCCAGCAGTCAGGGGTTTTCGGGTGGCTACACCTTC. It is translated as CASSQGFSGGYTF.

The rearrangement links TRBV12-5 to TRBJ1-1, with a possible D match to TRBD1 (6 bases). This CDR3 comprises 16 residues. Trimming stripped 0 bases from V and 6 bases from J, with 17 bases between. Looked up from germline, CDR1 is LGHNT and CDR2 is FRNRAP. The CDR3 region is CASGLVRGGLFAEAFF. CDR3 DNA: TGTGCTAGTGGTTTGGTACGGGGGGGCTTATTCGCTGAAGCTTTCTTT.

This chain links TRBV4-3 with TRBJ1-2; D gene unclear. The CDR3 is 15 residues long. Deletions cut 1 base from V and 0 bases from J, with 9 bases between. The germline gives CDR1 LGHNA, CDR2 YSLEER. The CDR3 protein is CASSQASGSNYGYTF. DNA of the CDR3: TGCGCCAGCAGCCAAGCTTCAGGTTCTAACTATGGCTACACCTTC.

The gene calls are TRBV27 and TRBJ2-2; TRBD2 matches 8 bases. CDR1 and CDR2 (germline): MNHEY, SMNVEV (reference sequence). This CDR3 is 16 amino acids long. V lost 6 bases to trimming and J lost 5 bases; unmatched junction nucleotides: 11. Here the CDR3 reads CASRFSGTRRTGELFF. For the CDR3, the DNA is TGTGCCAGCAGATTTTCCGGGACTAGAAGGACCGGGGAGCTGTTTTTT.

The chain is built from TRBV6-5 and TRBJ1-1; D perhaps matches TRBD1 (5 bases). The germline V gene has CDR1 MNHEY and CDR2 SVGAGI. The CDR3 is 12 amino acids. The V end lost 10 bases, the J end lost 7 bases, and 16 bases lay between the germline ends. The CDR3 DNA reads as TGTGCCACCCACTTGGGACTAAATGAAGCTTTCTTT. It specifies CATHLGLNEAFF.

The chain recombines TRBV28 with TRBJ2-2; TRBD1 matches at 9 bases. CDR1 MDHEN and CDR2 SYDVKM come from the germline V gene. The trim removed 8 bases at V and 6 bases at J, leaving 10 bases unmatched. This CDR3 contains 15 residues. The CDR3 here is CASLERDREAGELFF. The CDR3 DNA reads as TGTGCCAGCCTTGAACGGGACAGGGAAGCCGGGGAGCTGTTTTTT.

The chain carries TRBV14 and TRBJ2-5, with TRBD2 matching 9 bases. From germline, CDR1 is SGHDN and CDR2 FVKESK. With 0 bases clipped from V and 11 bases from J, the junction kept 4 bases outside the gene matches. The CDR3 runs 13 residues. CDR3 sequence: CASSQETSGSQYF. The CDR3 DNA reads as TGTGCCAGCAGCCAAGAAACTAGCGGGTCACAGTACTTC.